This T cell receptor beta chain was sequenced during a study of cytomegalovirus exposure and HLA in healthy donors. Across the study: Out of roughly 200 million T cells, an earlier analysis found about 100 million unique TCR beta sequences in total.

Trimming cost V 7 bases and J 6 bases; bases outside gene matches: 9. CDR1 and CDR2 (germline): MNHEY, SVGAGI. The CDR3 covers 14 residues. The study, taken as a whole, reports: A prior analysis recorded that most TCR beta V segments were productive about 87% or about 30% of the time. TCR beta chains numbering under 200 were designated cytomegalovirus-associated.

The sample holds a few counts of this clone. No antigen is known for it. Both 60 Vbeta primers and 13 Jbeta primers went into the PCR. As handled by the study authors: About 9.9 million shared chains were among 80 million or so unique TCR beta chains counted in a later analysis. TCRdb's copy holds only in-frame clones and misses some; the assay was immunoSEQ multiplex PCR. V, J and clone size derive from that table, while D and trimming were established from the DNA sequence. The sample has about 160,000 clones; 75% to 85% are singletons. The specimen was PBMCs. This TCR came from a woman between 45 and 65 years old in good health and CMV-seronegative. The rearrangement joins TRBV6-5 to TRBJ2-7; 10 positions agree with TRBD2. The CDR3 bases are TGTGCCAGCACCTCGCGGCTAGCGGGGGTCGAGCAGTACTTC. It specifies CASTSRLAGVEQYF.